The text below deals with one TCR beta chain. Antigen specificity is unknown. The assay was immunoSEQ multiplex PCR, and TCRdb's table has in-frame clones only and misses some. The data contain tens of thousands of clones, around 88% of them seen just once; the ten biggest clones take up about 4.5%. These data originate in a study of a mutant IDH1 vaccine in newly diagnosed glioma. Study as a whole: Patients under treatment included about 60% males and approximately 38% females and had a mean age of approximately 40 years.

As to time point: baseline, week 1 (first vaccination visit). The treatment here: pre-vaccination baseline after standard-of-care therapy. The CDR3 has 14 amino acids. Germline lookup yields CDR1 MNHNY and CDR2 SVGAGI (reference sequence). With 5 bases clipped from V and 2 bases from J, the junction kept 2 bases outside the gene matches. General study points: It seemed that pseudoprogression was not linked to changes in the top peripheral T cell clonotypes.

This chain uses TRBV6-6 with TRBJ2-1; the match to TRBD2 covers 8 bases. This sequence was found in a young woman with glioma. Some clones in this sample may be carry-over from other donors' samples. Sequencing used peripheral blood mononuclear cells (PBMCs), obtained from a glioma patient treated with radiotherapy, temozolomide or both. The CDR3 here is CASSQLAAYNEQFF. As DNA, the CDR3 is TGTGCCAGCAGTCAACTAGCGGCCTACAATGAGCAGTTCTTC.